This T cell receptor beta chain was documented in a study of shared clonotypes between healthy human individuals (dated by TCRdb to the early 2020s). Broadly, across the study: Two women and three men aged 18 to 49 years were included in the cohort. To increase sequencing depth and limit assay-specific biases, different laboratories used diverse techniques to prepare libraries and sequence TCR repertoires. The study deeply sequenced blood TCR repertoires of five healthy adults to estimate repertoire size and the extent of clonotype sharing between individuals. Between about 0.94 and 8.9 billion PBMCs per donor were obtained by leukapheresis. Summary of the overall study and its limitations: Sampling was limited to blood, and TCR repertoires in tissue likely differ from TCR repertoires in blood. Based on pairwise subsampling, the degree of clonotype sharing among donors was expected to be affected by sequencing depth. Because the study included only a small number of donors, the genetic and exposure-history diversity represented was limited.

Details on this clone: Its specific antigen is unknown. Within one base of it there is no much larger clone, and no base qualities were kept.

The CDR3 covers 12 residues, taking in both the cysteine and the phenylalanine. Solely the CDR3 DNA is kept, with 36 bases framed from the first base. V is pared back by 4 bases and J by 2 bases, with 5 bases lying between the germline termini. CDR1 and CDR2, per the germline V gene, are SGHDT and YYEEEE. Healthy HIV-negative adults with no recently reported acute infections or vaccinations were included as donors. Only Caucasian adults living in Nashville, Tennessee, USA were represented among the donors. For unsorted samples, some 90 million PBMCs were counted, and genomic DNA was extracted using the QIAamp DNA Blood Mini kit. Blood was collected by leukapheresis, and PBMCs were isolated by Ficoll-Histopaque density gradient centrifugation and then cryopreserved in liquid nitrogen vapor phase. Using the deep immunoSEQ assay, TCR CDR3 regions were amplified from genomic DNA by multiplex PCR. For each cell subset, the extracted genomic DNA was distributed evenly across all wells of several immunoSEQ 96-well plates, and each plate served as one replicate. For unsorted PBMC, each replicate PCR was loaded with roughly 330 ng genomic DNA, equivalent to 30,000 or so T cell genomes. Unsorted PBMC genomic DNA was sequenced across ten immunoSEQ deep assay plates. The purified libraries were quantified using a Qubit 3.0 fluorometer, sized with a Bioanalyzer 2100, and then quantified again using the KAPA Library Quantification kit. Each immunoSEQ 96-well plate was sequenced on its own single-read 150-cycle Illumina NextSeq 550 flow cell. Per the original workflow: Because the immunoSEQ output included only junctional sequences and no quality scores, the filtering could not be the same as the filtering used for full-length reads. Sequences were annotated with PyIR, a Python wrapper for IgBLAST v1.9, and V/J genes and CDR3 were assigned using IMGT germline references. Any read was removed if the V/J assignment was weak (E-value above 1e-6), the CDR3 was missing, or the read contained stop codons, out-of-frame junctions, or ambiguous translated residues. V3J clonotypes were defined by identical inferred V gene, J gene, and CDR3 amino acid sequence. Percentage overlap between repertoires was calculated by dividing the number of shared unique clonotypes by the size of the smaller repertoire. Three approaches were used to assess repertoire richness: RTK rarefaction, the Chao1 estimator, and Recon v2.1 estimates of unobserved clonotypes. In its TCRdb copy, this immuneACCESS table keeps in-frame sequences only and misses some clones. Where compared with another copy, unresolved V genes explain less than half of these, and the others have no known cause. V, J and clone size derive from that table, while D and trimming were established from the DNA sequence. In this sample the table shows about 490,000 clones, roughly four fifths of which occur a single time. The ten largest clones take up roughly 13% of the sample.

This receptor was obtained from a woman between 35 and 50 years old in good health. Some clones in this sample may be carry-over from other donors' samples. The sequence is built from TRBV5-6 and TRBJ2-3, with no D gene named confidently. Sequenced material: PBMCs. The CDR3 reads CASSLTTDTQYF. The sequenced DNA: TGTGCCAGCAGCCTAACCACAGATACGCAGTATTTT.